The 5 T cell receptor beta chains in this list originate from one sample, sequenced in a study of PD-1 blockade in classical Hodgkin lymphoma. Libraries were prepared by immunoSEQ multiplex PCR; TCRdb keeps only in-frame clonotypes and omits some of them. The sample yields approximately 23,000 clones, roughly 90% seen once. Time point in this sample: newly diagnosed, previously untreated cHL patient sample. From thawed PBMCs, CD4+ T cells were purified using magnetic negative selection. The source material was CD4+ T cells from blood. The receptors here all came from a human donor with classical Hodgkin lymphoma.

The rearrangement links TRBV29-1 to TRBJ1-2; possible D gene TRBD1, 5 bases. Germline CDR1 is SQVTM and CDR2 is ANQGSEA. The CDR3 runs to 13 residues. V was trimmed by 6 bases and J by 8 bases, leaving 19 bases between them. The CDR3 region has the DNA TGCAGCGTGGAGGACATATCTAACTTCGGCTACACCTTC. This gives the protein CSVEDISNFGYTF.

The chain employs TRBV5-1 and TRBJ1-4, with a weak D call TRBD1 (5 bases). Trimming took off 0 bases at V and 0 bases at J, with 12 bases between the two ends. The CDR3 spans 17 residues. Germline V gene data show CDR1 as SGHRS and CDR2 as YFSETQ. CDR3 nucleotides: TGCGCCAGCAGCTTGGAAAGGGGCGCTGCAACTAATGAAAAACTGTTTTTT. This translates into CASSLERGAATNEKLFF.

The chain uses TRBV30 and TRBJ1-6; no clear D. Trimming took off 2 bases at V and 7 bases at J, with 12 bases between the two ends. The germline gives CDR1 GTSNPN, CDR2 SVGIG (reference sequence). The CDR3 length is 14 residues. CDR3 coding DNA: TGTGCCTGGAGTCCCGAGGTCAGCAATTCACCCCTCCACTTT. As protein: CAWSPEVSNSPLHF.

This clone appeared once. This sequence joins TRBV30 and TRBJ1-1; 7 bases match TRBD1. This CDR3 region has 13 residues. Per the germline V gene, CDR1 is GTSNPN and CDR2 is SVGIG (reference sequence). V was pared by 7 bases and J by 1 base, with 6 bases of the junction left unmatched. CDR3 in amino acids: CASDRATNTEAFF. CDR3 sequence (DNA): TGTGCCTCCGACAGGGCGACGAACACTGAAGCTTTCTTT.

The chain has TRBV6-1 and TRBJ2-5; D assignment may be TRBD1 or TRBD2 (6 bases each). Germline CDR1 MNHNS, CDR2 SASEGT. V lost 5 bases and J lost 4, with 14 bases in between. The CDR3 covers 14 residues. The CDR3 protein is CASSSLGGRETQYF. CDR3 nucleotides: TGTGCCAGCAGTTCCCTTGGGGGGCGAGAGACCCAGTACTTC.